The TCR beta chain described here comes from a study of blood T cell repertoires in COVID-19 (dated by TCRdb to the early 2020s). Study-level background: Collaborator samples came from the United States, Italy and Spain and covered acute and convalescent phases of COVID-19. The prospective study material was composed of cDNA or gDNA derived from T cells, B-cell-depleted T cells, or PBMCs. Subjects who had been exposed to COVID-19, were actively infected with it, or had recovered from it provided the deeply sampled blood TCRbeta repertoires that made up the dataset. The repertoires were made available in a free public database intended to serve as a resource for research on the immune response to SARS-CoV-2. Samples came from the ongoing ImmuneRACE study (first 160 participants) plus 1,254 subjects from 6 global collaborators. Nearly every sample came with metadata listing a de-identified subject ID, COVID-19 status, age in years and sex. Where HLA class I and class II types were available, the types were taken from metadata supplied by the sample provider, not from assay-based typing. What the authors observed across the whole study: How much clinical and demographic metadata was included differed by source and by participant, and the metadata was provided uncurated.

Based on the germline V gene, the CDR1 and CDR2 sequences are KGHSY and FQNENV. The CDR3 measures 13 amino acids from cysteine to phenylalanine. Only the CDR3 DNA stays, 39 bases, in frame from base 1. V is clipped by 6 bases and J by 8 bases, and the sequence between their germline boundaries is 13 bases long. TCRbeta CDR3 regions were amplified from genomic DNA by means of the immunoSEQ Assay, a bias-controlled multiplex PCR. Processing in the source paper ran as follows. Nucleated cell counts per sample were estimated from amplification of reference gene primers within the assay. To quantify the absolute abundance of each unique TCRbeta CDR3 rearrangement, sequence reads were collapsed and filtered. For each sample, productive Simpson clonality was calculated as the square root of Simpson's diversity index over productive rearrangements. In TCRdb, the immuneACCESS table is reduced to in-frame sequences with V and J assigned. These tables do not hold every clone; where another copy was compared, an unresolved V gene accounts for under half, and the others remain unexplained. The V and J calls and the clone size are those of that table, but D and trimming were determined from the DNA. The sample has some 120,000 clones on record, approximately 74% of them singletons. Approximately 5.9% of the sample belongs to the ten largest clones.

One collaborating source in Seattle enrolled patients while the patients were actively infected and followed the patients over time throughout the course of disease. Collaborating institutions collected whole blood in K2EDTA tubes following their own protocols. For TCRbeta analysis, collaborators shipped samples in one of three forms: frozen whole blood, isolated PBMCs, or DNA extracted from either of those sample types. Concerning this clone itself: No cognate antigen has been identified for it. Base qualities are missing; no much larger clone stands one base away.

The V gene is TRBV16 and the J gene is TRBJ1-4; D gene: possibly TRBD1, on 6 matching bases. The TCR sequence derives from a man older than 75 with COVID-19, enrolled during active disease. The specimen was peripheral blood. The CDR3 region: CASSSGVEEKLFF. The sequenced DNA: TGTGCCAGCAGTTCAGGGGTGGAAGAAAAACTGTTTTTT.